Below, 29 T cell receptor beta chains from the same sample are listed, as sequenced in a study of identical twins' blood T cells. TCRdb recomputed calls from the 5' RACE reads with MiXCR, one row per CDR3 protein. This sample carries 350,000 to 400,000 distinct CDR3 sequences, 28% of them seen once, and the ten largest clones take 5.5% to 6.5%. The sample consisted of PBMCs. These receptors all come from a woman between 18 and 50 years old in good health.

This clonotype appeared a few times. One junction end does not reproduce the germline sequence, and a read error may be involved. The CDR3 nucleotides read TGTGGCAGCACCCCGGGACAGGCCACCTACGAGCAGTACTTC. This codes for CGSTPGQATYEQYF. V is TRBV9 and J is TRBJ2-7; 8 nucleotides match TRBD1. From germline, CDR1 is SGDLS and CDR2 YYNGEE. The CDR3 is made up of 14 amino acids.

The V call is TRBV3-1, the J call TRBJ1-1; D uncertain. V dropped 0 bases and J dropped 1 base, with 18 bases sitting between them. Per the germline V gene, CDR1 is LGHDT and CDR2 is YNNKEL (reference sequence). This CDR3 is 18 amino acids long. The CDR3 protein is CASSQERADLIGNTEAFF. The CDR3, as DNA: TGTGCCAGCAGCCAAGAACGCGCAGACTTGATCGGGAACACTGAAGCTTTCTTT.

A few counts support this clonotype. The V and J genes are TRBV7-2 and TRBJ1-6, with D maybe TRBD1 (5 bases). The CDR3 totals 15 residues. CDR1 is SGHTA, CDR2 FQGNSA, per germline. Trimming left V 3 bases short and J 7 bases short, with 13 bases between. CDR3 sequence reads: CASSLYGGSNSPLHF. DNA of the CDR3: TGTGCCAGCAGCTTGTACGGGGGGTCAAATTCACCCCTCCACTTT.

The table lists this clonotype with many counts. The V gene is TRBV12-3 or TRBV12-4, the J gene TRBJ2-3; the match to TRBD1 covers 7 bases. The ends lost 7 bases at V and 0 bases at J; junction bases unmatched: 4. This CDR3 region has 14 residues. The CDR3 loop is CASTDRVSTDTQYF. The CDR3 bases are TGTGCCAGCACCGACAGGGTTAGCACAGATACGCAGTATTTT.

Concerning this clonotype itself: A much larger clone lies one base from this, so it may be a read error. The chain is built from TRBV21-1 and TRBJ2-1. TRBV21-1 has pseudogene status. The CDR3 is 9 residues long. Here the CDR3 DNA reads TGTGCCAGCAGCAATGGGCAGTTCTTC. It codes for CASSNGQFF.

This chain connects TRBV7-9 to TRBJ2-1; tentatively, D is TRBD2 (6 bases). The V and J ends lost 1 base and 8 bases respectively, with 24 bases between them. Germline-derived CDR1 and CDR2 are SEHNR and FQNEAQ (reference sequence). There are 18 residues in the CDR3. The CDR3 is CASSLGRALVKLTDEQFF. The CDR3 nucleotides read TGTGCCAGCAGCTTAGGGAGGGCCCTAGTAAAATTAACCGATGAGCAGTTCTTC.

This clonotype occurred a few times. The chain recombines TRBV19 with TRBJ1-1, with D perhaps matching TRBD1 (6 bases). CDR1 LNHDA and CDR2 SQIVND come from the germline V gene (reference sequence). V was cut by 7 bases and J by 7 bases, with 10 bases left in between. This CDR3 is 11 amino acids long. The CDR3 loop is CASTGELEAFF. CDR3 DNA sequence: TGTGCCAGTACAGGGGAGCTTGAAGCTTTCTTT.

The V gene is TRBV29-1, the J gene TRBJ1-1; 7 bases are shared with TRBD1. V was clipped by 4 bases and J by 0 bases; unmatched bases: 8. Germline CDR1 reads SQVTM; CDR2 reads ANQGSEA. The CDR3 is made up of 15 amino acids. Here the CDR3 reads CSVVTLGTVNTEAFF. The CDR3 nucleotides read TGCAGCGTTGTAACCTTGGGGACAGTGAACACTGAAGCTTTCTTT.

This clonotype turned up a few times. CDR3 sequence (DNA): TGTGCCAGCAGCTTAGGGGGGGGCGATGAGCAGTTCTTC. Amino acid sequence: CASSLGGGDEQFF. The chain uses TRBV11-2 and TRBJ2-1; possibly TRBD2 for D (7 bases). The CDR3 extends over 13 amino acids. V was cut by 1 base and J by 8 bases, with 9 bases left in between. Germline CDR1 SGHAT, CDR2 FQNNGV.

V gene TRBV28 combines with J gene TRBJ1-2; possibly TRBD1 for D (6 bases). The germline V and J ends were trimmed by 5 bases and 5 bases, with 12 bases remaining between them. The V gene's germline CDR1 is MDHEN and CDR2 SYDVKM. The CDR3 spans 13 residues. The CDR3 spells CASSPGGLYGYTF. The CDR3 bases are TGTGCCAGCAGTCCCGGGGGGCTTTATGGCTACACCTTC.

The rearrangement joins TRBV3-1 to TRBJ1-2, with TRBD1 as a possible D gene (6 bases). The CDR3 contains 11 residues. Germline-derived CDR1 and CDR2 are LGHDT and YNNKEL (reference sequence). Between the trimmed V and J ends, which lost 1 base and 13 bases, there was a span of 10 bases. The CDR3 region is CASSQVNRVTF. CDR3 DNA sequence: TGTGCCAGCAGCCAAGTGAACAGGGTCACCTTC.

This clonotype has ten or more counts. This sequence joins TRBV20-1 and TRBJ1-1; unclear D gene. Trimming stripped 1 base from V and 1 base from J, with 10 bases between. Germline CDR1 is DFQATT and CDR2 is SNEGSKA (reference sequence). The CDR3 totals 14 residues. This CDR3 is CSARVPRSNTEAFF. In DNA, the CDR3 is TGCAGTGCTAGAGTTCCCAGATCGAACACTGAAGCTTTCTTT.

The chain carries TRBV4-3 and TRBJ1-6; 7 bases align to TRBD1. Germline V gives CDR1 LGHNA, CDR2 YSLEER. The CDR3 spans 16 residues. The ends lost 1 base at V and 5 bases at J; junction bases unmatched: 5. CDR3 sequence reads: CASSQGTGENNSPLHF. In DNA form, the CDR3 reads TGCGCCAGCAGCCAAGGGACAGGAGAAAATAATTCACCCCTCCACTTT.

The chain couples TRBV7-9 to TRBJ1-2; 7 bases fit TRBD1. CDR3 length equals 16 residues. Germline V gene data show CDR1 as SEHNR and CDR2 as FQNEAQ (reference sequence). Unmatched junction bases numbered 8, after V lost 4 bases and J lost 0 bases. CDR3 in amino acids: CASSSLTGAANYGYTF. The CDR3 region has the DNA TGTGCCAGCAGCTCCCTCACAGGGGCCGCTAACTATGGCTACACCTTC.

This clonotype was observed a few times. The chain links TRBV4-3 to TRBJ1-3; the D is unclear. Germline CDR1 LGHNA, CDR2 YSLEER. Trimming stripped 0 bases from V and 7 bases from J, with 4 bases between. This CDR3 contains 12 residues. CDR3 sequence (DNA): TGCGCCAGCAGCCAAGACACGAACACCATATATTTT. It codes for CASSQDTNTIYF.

A few counts support this clonotype. The chain has TRBV20-1 and TRBJ1-3; D possibly corresponds to TRBD1 (6 bases). The CDR3 extends over 14 amino acids. In germline, CDR1 is DFQATT, CDR2 SNEGSKA (reference sequence). The V and J ends lost 3 bases and 4 bases respectively, with 13 bases between them. CDR3 bases: TGCAGTGCTAGCCAGGGGCCAGCAGGAAACACCATATATTTT. It is translated as CSASQGPAGNTIYF.

The table lists this clonotype with a few counts. A junction boundary mismatches the germline segment, possibly from a read error. Here the CDR3 reads CASSRPGTFEVF. The CDR3 nucleotides read TGTGCCAGCAGTAGACCCGGGACATTTGAAGTTTTT. The genes are TRBV2 and TRBJ1-4, with TRBD1 as a possible D gene (6 bases). CDR1 is SNHLY, CDR2 FYNNEI, per germline. This CDR3 region has 12 residues. Full variable domain (rest looked up from reference TRBV2 and TRBJ1-4): EPEVTQTPSHQVTQMGQEVILRCVPISNHLYFYWYRQILGQKVEFLVSFYNNEISEKSEIFDDQFSVERPDGSNFTLKIRSTKLEDSAMYFCASSRPGTFEVFGSGTQLSVL.

This clonotype has just a few counts. The genes are TRBV20-1 and TRBJ1-2; no clear D gene. The CDR3 length is 16 residues. V lost 2 bases to trimming and J lost 8 bases, with 24 bases between them. Germline loops: CDR1 DFQATT, CDR2 SNEGSKA (reference sequence). The CDR3 DNA follows: TGCAGTGCTAGATCCCAAGAGACAAGCAAAGTCGGAGGCTACACCTTC. It translates to CSARSQETSKVGGYTF.

The V call is TRBV29-1, the J call TRBJ2-7; tentatively, D is TRBD1 (7 bases). V gave up 6 bases and J gave up 3 bases, with 21 bases separating them. This CDR3 is built from 15 residues. Germline V gene data show CDR1 as SQVTM and CDR2 as ANQGSEA. CDR3 bases: TGCAGCGTCGTCAACAGGGGCGGGGAAGGCTACGAGCAGTACTTC. Its translation is CSVVNRGGEGYEQYF.

This clonotype was counted a few times. V usage is TRBV11-2 and J usage is TRBJ1-2; a possible D gene is TRBD1 (6 bases). The CDR3 loop spans 14 amino acids. Germline CDR1 SGHAT, CDR2 FQNNGV. V lost 7 bases to trimming and J lost 7 bases, with 19 bases between them. Here the CDR3 DNA reads TGTGCCAGCAACCCTCAGGGGAGGGGGGCTGGCTACACCTTC. It is translated as CASNPQGRGAGYTF.

This clonotype showed up just a few times. Possible read error: a much larger clone is one base away. This chain joins TRBV29-1 and TRBJ2-3, with D uncertain. The germline CDR1 and CDR2 sequences are SQVTM and ANQGSEA. The CDR3 totals 15 residues. In DNA form, the CDR3 reads TGCGGCGTTGAAGATCTGCGGTACCCCACAGATACGCAGTATTTT. As protein: CGVEDLRYPTDTQYF.

This clonotype was picked up a small number of times. The chain carries TRBV4-3 and TRBJ2-2; D not resolved. The CDR3 consists of 13 residues. Between the trimmed V and J ends, which lost 3 bases and 5 bases, there was a span of 7 bases. The germline V gene encodes CDR1 LGHNA and CDR2 YSLEER. The CDR3 nucleotides read TGCGCCAGCAGCCAGGAAACTACCGGGGAGCTGTTTTTT. Its translation is CASSQETTGELFF.

About this clonotype: A read error is likely, as this CDR3 ends without the conserved phenylalanine or tryptophan. V gene TRBV12-3 or TRBV12-4 combines with J gene TRBJ2-7; TRBD2 is a possible D gene (5 bases). This CDR3 comprises 14 residues. V was cut by 3 bases and J by 4 bases, with 13 bases left in between. CDR3 amino acids: CASSLSRGSYEQYL. The CDR3 DNA reads TGTGCCAGCAGTTTGTCCCGGGGAAGTTACGAGCAGTACTTA.

The gene calls are TRBV6-4 and TRBJ1-1, with 8 nucleotides matching TRBD1. V was pared by 9 bases and J by 3 bases, with 9 bases of the junction left unmatched. This CDR3 comprises 14 residues. CDR1 and CDR2 from the germline V gene are MRHNA and SNTAGT. Here the CDR3 reads CARTSDRADTEAFF. CDR3 coding DNA: TGTGCCAGGACCTCGGACAGGGCGGACACTGAAGCTTTCTTT.

This clonotype was counted only a few times. V and J are TRBV5-1 and TRBJ2-7; TRBD1 matches at 7 bases. V lost 3 bases, J lost 9 bases, and 12 bases stayed unmatched. Germline V gene lookup returns CDR1 SGHRS and CDR2 YFSETQ. This CDR3 has 14 amino acids. CDR3 in amino acids: CASSSGPKGAGQYF. In DNA form, the CDR3 reads TGCGCCAGCAGCTCGGGACCGAAGGGGGCTGGGCAGTACTTC. The whole variable domain, remainder taken from reference TRBV5-1 and TRBJ2-7, is KAGVTQTPRYLIKTRGQQVTLSCSPISGHRSVSWYQQTPGQGLQFLFEYFSETQRNKGNFPGRFSGRQFSNSRSEMNVSTLELGDSALYLCASSSGPKGAGQYFGPGTRLTVT.

The table lists this clonotype with many counts. The chain is built from TRBV10-3 and TRBJ1-1, with TRBD1 matching 9 bases. The CDR3 has 15 residues. J was trimmed by 0 bases and V by 6 bases; bases with no gene match: 5. CDR1 ENHRY and CDR2 SYGVKD come from the germline V gene. CDR3 DNA sequence: TGTGCCATCAGGGCCGGGACAGGGATGAACACTGAAGCTTTCTTT. Translation: CAIRAGTGMNTEAFF.

This clonotype has only a few counts. V gene TRBV29-1 combines with J gene TRBJ2-7; TRBD2 matches 7 bases. CDR3 length equals 14 residues. The germline V gene encodes CDR1 SQVTM and CDR2 ANQGSEA. The V gene end was trimmed by 6 bases and the J gene end by 5 bases; junction bases not matched to a gene: 13. CDR3 sequence: CSVRQGGRMNEQYF. The CDR3 coding sequence is TGCAGCGTCCGCCAGGGCGGGAGAATGAACGAGCAGTACTTC.

This clonotype was seen a handful of times. A single base separates this from a much larger clone, so it may be a read error. The chain has TRBV5-1 and TRBJ1-1; perhaps TRBD1 as D (5 bases). The germline V gene encodes CDR1 SGHRS and CDR2 YFSETQ. The CDR3 runs 13 residues. As DNA, the CDR3 is TGCGCCAGCGGCTTGAGGCGGGGGACTGAAGCTTTCTTT. This encodes CASGLRRGTEAFF.

In regard to this clonotype: One end of the junction varies from germline; a read error may be responsible. The rearrangement uses TRBV4-2 and TRBJ1-5; D gene unclear. From germline, CDR1 is LGHNA and CDR2 YNFKEQ. This CDR3 has 13 amino acids. The CDR3 DNA sequence: TGTGCCAGCATCCAAGATCTATTTCAGCCCCAGCATTTT. Protein sequence: CASIQDLFQPQHF.